The present entry profiles one T cell receptor (beta chain) with its context. The data stem from a study of TIL therapy for anti-PD-1-resistant metastatic lung cancer. Described time point: pre-treatment sample, taken before nivolumab and TIL therapy. The immunoSEQ assay was v3. Each library reached 1.9 million or so read pairs, or about 5-6.5 million at deep level. The assay was immunoSEQ multiplex PCR, and TCRdb's table has in-frame clones only and misses some. Of approximately 60,000 clones in the sample, roughly four fifths are singletons; the top ten hold roughly 3%. Trimming removed 8 bases from V and 7 bases from J, with 12 bases in between. The CDR3 is 11 residues long. CDR1 is MDHEN and CDR2 is SYDVKM in the germline V gene.

This sample comprised blood, obtained at baseline. The chain combines TRBV28 with TRBJ2-7; a possible D gene is TRBD1 (6 bases). The TCR was taken from a person aged 25 to 80 with non-small cell lung cancer. The CDR3 loop reads CASRVGTEQYF. CDR3 DNA sequence: TGTGCCAGCCGAGTCGGGACAGAGCAGTACTTC.